One and the same sample provided the 14 T cell receptor beta chains below, sequenced in a study of T cell responses to AZD1222 COVID-19 vaccine. Measured with immunoSEQ multiplex PCR; TCRdb has only the in-frame clones, and not every one. Of approximately 92,000 clones listed, 70% to 90% are singletons. Sequencing used peripheral blood, obtained on day 0 of AZD1222 vaccination. These receptors were obtained from an adult in good health.

This chain joins TRBV19 and TRBJ2-2; TRBD2 agrees at 10 bases. In germline, CDR1 is LNHDA, CDR2 SQIVND (reference sequence). After removal of 7 bases from V and 0 bases from J, the junction contained 20 bases not matched to a gene. The CDR3 is 21 amino acids. The CDR3 is CASTPLRGQMTSGPNTGELFF. The CDR3 DNA is TGTGCCAGTACCCCCCTCCGGGGACAGATGACTAGCGGGCCGAACACCGGGGAGCTGTTTTTT.

The chain links TRBV14 to TRBJ1-1; TRBD1 matches at 8 bases. CDR3 length equals 16 residues. V dropped 4 bases and J dropped 0; count of bases not matched to a gene: 7. From germline, CDR1 is SGHDN and CDR2 FVKESK. The DNA for the CDR3 is TGTGCCAGCAGCCGACGGACAGGGCTCATGAACACTGAAGCTTTCTTT. It specifies CASSRRTGLMNTEAFF.

This chain connects TRBV27 to TRBJ2-7, with D tentatively TRBD1 (6 bases). There are 14 residues in the CDR3. Germline CDR1 MNHEY, CDR2 SMNVEV (reference sequence). The V end lost 5 bases, the J end lost 5 bases, and 16 bases lay between the germline ends. CDR3 coding DNA: TGTGCCAGCAGTCTAGGGGGTGCGCAGGACGAGCAGTACGTC. Its protein is CASSLGGAQDEQYV.

CDR3 protein: CASSPGLAGVETYEQYV. In DNA, the CDR3 is TGTGCCAGCAGCCCGGGACTAGCGGGAGTTGAGACCTACGAGCAGTACGTC. The chain is built from TRBV11-2 and TRBJ2-7; the match to TRBD2 covers 14 bases. V trimming: 5 bases; J trimming: 2 bases; junction bases outside the gene matches: 8. Per the germline V gene, CDR1 is SGHAT and CDR2 is FQNNGV. The CDR3 contains 17 residues.

The chain combines TRBV6-5 with TRBJ1-6; 10 positions agree with TRBD1. The V and J ends lost 10 bases and 9 bases, in that order; junction bases with no gene match: 6. Per germline, CDR1 MNHEY and CDR2 SVGAGI. The CDR3 has 13 amino acids. CDR3 DNA: TGTGCCACCCTGGGACAGGGGAGTTCACCCCTCCACTTT. This translates into CATLGQGSSPLHF.

CDR3 region: CASSVEGGYNEKLFF. Written as DNA, the CDR3 is TGTGCCAGCAGCGTAGAAGGCGGGTATAATGAAAAACTGTTTTTT. This chain uses TRBV9 with TRBJ1-4; D unresolved. Germline CDR1 SGDLS, CDR2 YYNGEE. The CDR3 is 15 residues long. Trimming shortened V by 0 bases and J by 4 bases, and 10 bases separated the two germline ends.

J is TRBJ2-3 and V is TRBV11-1, with D perhaps matching TRBD1 (6 bases). The CDR3 spans 16 residues. The V gene's germline CDR1 is SGHAT and CDR2 FQDESV (reference sequence). V was trimmed by 6 bases and J by 0 bases, leaving 16 bases between them. The CDR3 is CASSPVGQPSTDTQYF. DNA of the CDR3: TGTGCCAGCAGTCCCGTCGGACAGCCTAGCACAGATACGCAGTATTTT. Together with reference TRBV11-1 and TRBJ2-3, the CDR3 gives the full variable domain: EAEVAQSPRYKITEKSQAVAFWCDPISGHATLYWYRQILGQGPELLVQFQDESVVDDSQLPKDRFSAERLKGVDSTLKIQPAELGDSAMYLCASSPVGQPSTDTQYFGPGTRLTVL.

The chain uses TRBV19 and TRBJ1-4; D possibly corresponds to TRBD1 (6 bases). V was shortened by 5 bases and J by 8 bases, with 12 bases between the two germline ends. This CDR3 contains 13 residues. The germline V gene has CDR1 LNHDA and CDR2 SQIVND (reference sequence). CDR3 in amino acids: CASSPTGLEKLFF. CDR3 nucleotides: TGTGCCAGTAGTCCCACAGGGCTGGAAAAACTGTTTTTT.

The gene calls are TRBV19 and TRBJ1-1; D possibly corresponds to TRBD1 (5 bases). CDR3 length: 15 amino acids. V was pared by 5 bases and J by 4 bases, with 17 bases between. Germline CDR1 and CDR2: LNHDA and SQIVND (reference sequence). CDR3 loop: CASSARDGPGTEAFF. The CDR3 nucleotides are TGTGCCAGTAGTGCCCGGGACGGCCCAGGCACTGAAGCTTTCTTT.

The chain couples TRBV7-2 to TRBJ1-1, with D possibly being TRBD1 (6 bases). This CDR3 has 13 residues. The germline V gene encodes CDR1 SGHTA and CDR2 FQGNSA. V lost 5 bases, J lost 11 bases, and 18 bases lay in between. The CDR3, as DNA: TGTGCCAGCAGCCCCCTAGGGGGGGGCTCTGCTTTCTTT. The encoded protein is CASSPLGGGSAFF.

The chain is built from TRBV5-6 and TRBJ1-2; 11 bases are shared with TRBD1. V shed 4 bases, J shed 8 bases, and the junction held 4 bases outside the gene matches. Germline CDR1 reads SGHDT; CDR2 reads YYEEEE. The CDR3 length is 13 residues. The CDR3: CASSRGQGGGYTF. The CDR3, as DNA: TGTGCCAGCAGCAGGGGACAGGGGGGCGGCTACACCTTC.

The chain combines TRBV7-3 with TRBJ2-3; D remains unclear. This CDR3 is 14 amino acids long. Germline V CDR1 and CDR2: SGHTA, FQGTGA. With 2 bases removed from V and 2 bases from J, the gap between germline ends came to 8 bases. Here the CDR3 reads CASSLYSTTDTQYF. Written as DNA, the CDR3 is TGTGCCAGCAGCTTATATAGCACCACAGATACGCAGTATTTT.

This sequence joins TRBV20-1 and TRBJ2-3; D not resolved. This CDR3 contains 11 residues. Germline values: CDR1 DFQATT, CDR2 SNEGSKA (reference sequence). V was shortened by 6 bases and J by 9 bases, with 13 bases between the two germline ends. The CDR3 nucleotides read TGCAGTGCGCCGAACCGTGGCACGCAGTATTTT. It encodes CSAPNRGTQYF.

J is TRBJ2-7 and V is TRBV27; D is uncertain. Between the trimmed V and J ends, which lost 7 bases and 2 bases, there was a span of 15 bases. CDR3 length: 14 residues. From germline, CDR1 is MNHEY and CDR2 SMNVEV (reference sequence). CDR3 sequence reads: CASTPPVAPYEQYV. The CDR3 coding sequence is TGTGCCAGCACCCCTCCGGTAGCCCCCTACGAGCAGTACGTC.